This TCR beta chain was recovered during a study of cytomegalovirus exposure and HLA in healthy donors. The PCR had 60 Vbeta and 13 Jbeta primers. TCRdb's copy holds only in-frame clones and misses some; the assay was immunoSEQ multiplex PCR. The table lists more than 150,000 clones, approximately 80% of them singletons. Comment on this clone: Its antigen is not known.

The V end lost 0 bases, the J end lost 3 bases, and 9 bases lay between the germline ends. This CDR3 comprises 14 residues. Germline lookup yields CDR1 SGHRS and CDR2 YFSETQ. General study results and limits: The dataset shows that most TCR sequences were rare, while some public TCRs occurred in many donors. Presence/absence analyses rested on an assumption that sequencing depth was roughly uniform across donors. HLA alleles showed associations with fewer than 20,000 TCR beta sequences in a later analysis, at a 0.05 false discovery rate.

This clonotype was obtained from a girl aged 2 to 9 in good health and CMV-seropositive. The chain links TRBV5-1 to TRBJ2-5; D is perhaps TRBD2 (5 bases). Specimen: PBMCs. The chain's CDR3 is CASSLGLRKETQYF. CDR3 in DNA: TGCGCCAGCAGCTTGGGACTACGAAAAGAGACCCAGTACTTC.